This TCR beta chain is drawn from a study of PD-1 blockade in classical Hodgkin lymphoma. Per the germline V gene, CDR1 is SGHTA and CDR2 is FQGNSA. V was pared by 1 base and J by 1 base, with 5 bases between. The CDR3 length is 14 residues. Study outcomes and limitations: CD4+ TCR diversity, unlike CD8+, climbed significantly by C4D1. Prior to therapy, complete responders displayed diversity much like that of newly diagnosed patients.

Time point described: cycle 4 day 1 (C4D1), after about 6 weeks of nivolumab. Every patient relapsed after autologous stem cell transplantation, and brentuximab vedotin exposure varied. When best responses were assessed, they were complete response, partial response or progressive disease. Details on this clone: Its specificity is unknown.

The data were produced by immunoSEQ multiplex PCR, yet TCRdb's version contains in-frame clones alone and is incomplete. The sample lists around 31,000 clones, about four fifths occurring once. The rearrangement links TRBV7-2 to TRBJ2-1; D is unresolved. The starting material was peripheral blood mononuclear cells (PBMCs), obtained before the fourth cycle of nivolumab. This clonotype was sampled from a human donor with classical Hodgkin lymphoma. CDR3 sequence (DNA): TGTGCCAGCAGCTTAGGCCTGTCCTACAATGAGCAGTTCTTC. Translation gives CASSLGLSYNEQFF.